This T cell receptor (beta chain) emerged from a study of T cell changes during pregnancy in multiple sclerosis. Only in-frame clones appear in the TCRdb table, and some are missing; sequencing was by immunoSEQ multiplex PCR. The table has nearly 110,000 clones, around 90% seen once. Trimming removed 4 bases at V and 2 bases at J, with 9 bases between. In germline, CDR1 is SGHNT, CDR2 YYREEE (reference sequence). The CDR3 runs to 13 residues. The chain joins TRBV5-4 to TRBJ2-5; D is perhaps TRBD1 (5 bases). This material consisted of peripheral blood, taken in the third trimester of pregnancy. This receptor was taken from a female donor in good health, enrolled as a control in a pregnancy study. This chain's CDR3 is CASSAPGQETQYF. The CDR3 region has the DNA TGTGCCAGCAGCGCCCCAGGGCAAGAGACCCAGTACTTC.